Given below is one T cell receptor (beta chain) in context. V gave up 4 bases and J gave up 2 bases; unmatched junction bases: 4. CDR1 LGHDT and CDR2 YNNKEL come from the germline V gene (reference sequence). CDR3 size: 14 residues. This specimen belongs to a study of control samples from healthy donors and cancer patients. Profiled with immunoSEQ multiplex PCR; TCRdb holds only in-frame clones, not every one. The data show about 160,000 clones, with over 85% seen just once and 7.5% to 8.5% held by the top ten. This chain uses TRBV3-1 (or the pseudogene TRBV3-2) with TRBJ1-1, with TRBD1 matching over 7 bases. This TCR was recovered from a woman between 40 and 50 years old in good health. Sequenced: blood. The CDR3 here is CASSRRDSNTEAFF. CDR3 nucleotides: TGTGCCAGCAGCCGCCGGGACAGTAACACTGAAGCTTTCTTT.